The clone carrying this TCR beta chain showed up many times. Its antigen remains unidentified. This sample stems from a study of molecular identifiers for immune sequencing clone quantification. Study-wide findings and caveats: More than 97% of effector molecules, versus under 1% of naive-cell molecules, belonged to clones above 20 RNA copies. Identical barcode-sharing TCR molecules could lead to underestimated sizes for highly expanded clones.

Naive CD8 T cells were sorted as CD8+CD4-CCR7+CD45RA+. TCR libraries were built in bulk with a published protocol and specific TCR primers. TCRdb redid the calling of the PCR reads with MiXCR, one entry per CDR3 protein. This repertoire shows around 480,000 distinct CDR3 sequences, 25% found once; its top ten account for about 0.75%. This TCR was sampled from a human donor in good health. Some libraries in this study had Jurkat cell RNA spiked in. Sequenced sample: naive CD8+ T cells from blood, with Jurkat cell RNA spiked in. Regarding subset: FACS-sorted CD8+CD4-CCR7+CD45RA+ naive T cells.

CDR3 nucleotide sequence: TGTGCCAGCAGTTACTCTAGGGGGGTAACCGCCAAAAACATTCAGTACTTC. This encodes CASSYSRGVTAKNIQYF. This chain links TRBV6-5 with TRBJ2-4; possibly TRBD1 or TRBD2 for D (6 bases each). Germline CDR1 and CDR2: MNHEY and SVGAGI. V lost 0 bases to trimming and J lost 1 base, with 13 bases between them. CDR3 length equals 17 residues.